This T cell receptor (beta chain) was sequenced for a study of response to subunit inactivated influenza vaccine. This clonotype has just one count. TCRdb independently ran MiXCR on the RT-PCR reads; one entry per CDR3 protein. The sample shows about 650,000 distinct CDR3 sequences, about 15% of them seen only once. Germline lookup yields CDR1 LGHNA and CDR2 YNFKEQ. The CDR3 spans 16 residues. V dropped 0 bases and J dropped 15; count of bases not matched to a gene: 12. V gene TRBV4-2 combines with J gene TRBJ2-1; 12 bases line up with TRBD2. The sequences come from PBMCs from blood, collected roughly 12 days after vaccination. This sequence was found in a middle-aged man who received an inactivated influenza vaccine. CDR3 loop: CASSQDSLAGGPFTFF. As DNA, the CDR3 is TGTGCCAGCAGCCAAGATAGTCTAGCGGGGGGGCCGTTTACGTTCTTC.